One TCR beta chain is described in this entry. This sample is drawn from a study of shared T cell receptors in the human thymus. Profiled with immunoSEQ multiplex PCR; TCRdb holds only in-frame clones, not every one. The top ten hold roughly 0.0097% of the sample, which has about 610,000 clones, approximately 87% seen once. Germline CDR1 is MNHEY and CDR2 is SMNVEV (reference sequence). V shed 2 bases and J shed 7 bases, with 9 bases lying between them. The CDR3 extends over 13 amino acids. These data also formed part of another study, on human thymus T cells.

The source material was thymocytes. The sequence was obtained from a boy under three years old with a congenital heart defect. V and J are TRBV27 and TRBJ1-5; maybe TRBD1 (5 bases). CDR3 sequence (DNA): TGTGCCAGCAGTTTAGCAGGGTTGCAGCCCCAGCATTTT. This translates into CASSLAGLQPQHF.